The clone carrying this TCR beta chain was counted between two and nine times. The data belong to a study of T cell repertoires in aging, cancer and after chemotherapy. TRB rearrangements spanning V, D and J were amplified using mixed TRB-A/B primers. Each CDR3 protein is one row after TCRdb ran MiXCR on the multiplex PCR reads. Among 1,500 to 2,000 distinct CDR3 sequences listed, 20% to 30% were seen once. TCR beta rearrangements were amplified from peripheral blood genomic DNA. V lost 4 bases and J lost 2, with 16 bases in between. Germline V CDR1 and CDR2: SGHNT, YYREEE (reference sequence). The CDR3 extends over 15 amino acids.

The sample taken for sequencing was blood. The chain uses TRBV5-4 and TRBJ2-7; TRBD1 might be the D (6 bases). The receptor comes from a human donor with a solid tumor. The CDR3 DNA reads as TGTGCCAGCAGCCCCCCAGGAGGACAGACCTACGAGCAGTACTTC. Translated, it gives CASSPPGGQTYEQYF.